This is a list of T cell receptor beta chains from one sample in a study of T cell responses to AZD1222 COVID-19 vaccine. This table comes from immunoSEQ multiplex PCR, and its TCRdb copy is limited to in-frame clones, with some not included. The top ten hold roughly 29% of the sample, which has 80,000 or so clones, 65% to 80% seen once. Here the sequenced sample was peripheral blood, taken 28 days after the second dose of the MenACWY control vaccine. These receptors were obtained from an adult who received the MenACWY meningococcal vaccine as a control. CDR3s include the opening cysteine and the closing phenylalanine or tryptophan. D genes are given only for firm matches. Size tells how often a clone was seen (once, few, many) or the class of an expanded clone, and some rows leave it out.

d_gene: TRBD1; j_gene: TRBJ1-2; v_gene: TRBV30; abundance: .; CDR3nt: TGTGCCTGGACCTTGACAGGGGGCGACTATGGCTACACCTTC; CDR3aa: CAWTLTGGDYGYTF
d_gene: .; j_gene: TRBJ2-1; v_gene: TRBV6-6; abundance: .; CDR3nt: TGTGCCAGCAGTCCGGGACTTTTCAATGAGCAGTTCTTC; CDR3aa: CASSPGLFNEQFF
d_gene: .; j_gene: TRBJ1-4; v_gene: TRBV6-1; abundance: .; CDR3nt: TGTGCCAGCAGTGAAATTAACTGGGGTGAAAAACTGTTTTTT; CDR3aa: CASSEINWGEKLFF
d_gene: .; j_gene: TRBJ1-6; v_gene: TRBV6-5; abundance: .; CDR3nt: TGTGCCAGCAGTTTAAATAGGTTTCCCAACCACTTT; CDR3aa: CASSLNRFPNHF
d_gene: .; j_gene: TRBJ2-7; v_gene: TRBV5-8; abundance: .; CDR3nt: TGTGCCAGCAGCTTGATGCGAACCTACGAGCAGTACTTC; CDR3aa: CASSLMRTYEQYF
d_gene: TRBD1; j_gene: TRBJ1-1; v_gene: TRBV3-1/TRBV3-2; abundance: .; CDR3nt: TGTGCCAGCAGCCGGGACAGTGAAGCTTTCTTT; CDR3aa: CASSRDSEAFF
d_gene: .; j_gene: TRBJ1-1; v_gene: TRBV7-2; abundance: few; CDR3nt: TGTGCCAGCAGTCCGGCCCGGGGAAGCACTGAAGCTTTCTTT; CDR3aa: CASSPARGSTEAFF
d_gene: .; j_gene: TRBJ1-1; v_gene: TRBV19; abundance: .; CDR3nt: TGTGCCAGTAGTATAGGGGTAACGGACACTGAAGCTTTCTTT; CDR3aa: CASSIGVTDTEAFF
d_gene: TRBD2; j_gene: TRBJ2-3; v_gene: TRBV30; abundance: .; CDR3nt: TGTGCCTGGAGCCAATCCCCGGGGGGGGATAGGATAACAGATACGCAGTATTTT; CDR3aa: CAWSQSPGGDRITDTQYF
d_gene: TRBD1; j_gene: TRBJ1-2; v_gene: TRBV28; abundance: .; CDR3nt: TGTGCCAGCACCGCCGGGGGACAGATCGGTGGCTACACCTTC; CDR3aa: CASTAGGQIGGYTF
d_gene: .; j_gene: TRBJ1-2; v_gene: TRBV12-3/TRBV12-4; abundance: .; CDR3nt: TGTGCCAGCAGTCCCGGACAGACCTATGGCTACACCTTC; CDR3aa: CASSPGQTYGYTF
d_gene: TRBD2; j_gene: TRBJ2-7; v_gene: TRBV5-4; abundance: .; CDR3nt: TGTGCCAGCAGCAGCGGACTAGCGGGGTTTGCCGAGCAGTACTTC; CDR3aa: CASSSGLAGFAEQYF
d_gene: .; j_gene: TRBJ1-6; v_gene: TRBV19; abundance: .; CDR3nt: TGTGCCAGTAACGCGGACGGTAGGAATTCACCCCTCCACTTT; CDR3aa: CASNADGRNSPLHF
d_gene: .; j_gene: TRBJ1-1; v_gene: TRBV7-2; abundance: .; CDR3nt: TGTGCCAGCAGCCCCACAGTGAACACTGAAGCTTTCTTT; CDR3aa: CASSPTVNTEAFF
d_gene: TRBD2; j_gene: TRBJ2-1; v_gene: TRBV5-1; abundance: .; CDR3nt: TGCGCCAGCAGCTTTAGCGGGATCCGCAATGAGCAGTTCTTC; CDR3aa: CASSFSGIRNEQFF
d_gene: TRBD1; j_gene: TRBJ1-2; v_gene: TRBV3-1/TRBV3-2; abundance: few; CDR3nt: TGTGCCAGCAGCACCACCCCAGGGACAGCCTATGGCTACACCTTC; CDR3aa: CASSTTPGTAYGYTF
d_gene: .; j_gene: TRBJ1-1; v_gene: TRBV6-1; abundance: .; CDR3nt: TGTGCCAGCAGTGAATCAGGGGTGCTGAACACTGAAGCTTTCTTT; CDR3aa: CASSESGVLNTEAFF
d_gene: TRBD2; j_gene: TRBJ2-5; v_gene: TRBV28; abundance: .; CDR3nt: TGTGCCAGCAACTCGGGCGGGAGGCAAGAGACCCAGTACTTC; CDR3aa: CASNSGGRQETQYF
d_gene: .; j_gene: TRBJ2-1; v_gene: TRBV7-9; abundance: .; CDR3nt: TGTGCCAGCAGCTCGGGTTGGGAAGGCCCCCGGCGGGGCAATGAGCAGTTCTTC; CDR3aa: CASSSGWEGPRRGNEQFF
d_gene: .; j_gene: TRBJ1-4; v_gene: TRBV18; abundance: .; CDR3nt: TGTGCCAGCTCACCAGGGGCTAATGAAAAACTGTTTTTT; CDR3aa: CASSPGANEKLFF
d_gene: TRBD1; j_gene: TRBJ2-1; v_gene: TRBV30; abundance: few; CDR3nt: TGTGCCTGGAGTGACAGGGGGCTGAGCTCCTACAATGAGCAGTTCTTC; CDR3aa: CAWSDRGLSSYNEQFF
d_gene: .; j_gene: TRBJ2-7; v_gene: TRBV19; abundance: .; CDR3nt: TGTGCCAGTAGTATGACCCCAGGGAACGAGCAGTACTTC; CDR3aa: CASSMTPGNEQYF
d_gene: TRBD1; j_gene: TRBJ1-2; v_gene: TRBV5-5; abundance: .; CDR3nt: TGTGCCAGCGTATCAAATCCGGGACAGGGATTTTATGGCTACACCTTC; CDR3aa: CASVSNPGQGFYGYTF
d_gene: .; j_gene: TRBJ2-3; v_gene: TRBV3-1/TRBV3-2; abundance: .; CDR3nt: TGTGCCAGCAGCCAAGCGGGGCCCACAGATACGCAGTATTTT; CDR3aa: CASSQAGPTDTQYF
d_gene: .; j_gene: TRBJ2-3; v_gene: TRBV5-1; abundance: .; CDR3nt: TGCGCCAGCAGCGGGTGGGACACAGATACGCAGTATTTT; CDR3aa: CASSGWDTDTQYF
d_gene: TRBD1; j_gene: TRBJ1-2; v_gene: TRBV28; abundance: .; CDR3nt: TGTGCCAGCAGTTTGGGGACAGGGTGGATCTATGGCTACACCTTC; CDR3aa: CASSLGTGWIYGYTF
d_gene: TRBD2; j_gene: TRBJ2-1; v_gene: TRBV18; abundance: once; CDR3nt: TGTGCCAGCTCCCCTTTGGTGCGGGGGGCCTCTAGCTCCTACAATGAGCAGTTCTTC; CDR3aa: CASSPLVRGASSSYNEQFF
d_gene: .; j_gene: TRBJ1-3; v_gene: TRBV5-4; abundance: few; CDR3nt: TGTGCCAGCAGCATAGATGGGGCAGTAGTTTCTGGAAACACCATATATTTT; CDR3aa: CASSIDGAVVSGNTIYF
d_gene: TRBD1; j_gene: TRBJ1-5; v_gene: TRBV19; abundance: .; CDR3nt: TGTGCCAGTAGTCCACAGGGGGTTTTTAATCAGCCCCAGCATTTT; CDR3aa: CASSPQGVFNQPQHF
d_gene: .; j_gene: TRBJ1-2; v_gene: TRBV11-2; abundance: .; CDR3nt: TGTGCCAGCAGCTTAGATGGAGGCTACACCTTC; CDR3aa: CASSLDGGYTF
d_gene: .; j_gene: TRBJ2-5; v_gene: TRBV7-2; abundance: .; CDR3nt: TGTGCCAGCAGCGTACAGGGTTACGAAGAGACCCAGTACTTC; CDR3aa: CASSVQGYEETQYF
d_gene: TRBD2; j_gene: TRBJ2-1; v_gene: TRBV25-1; abundance: once; CDR3nt: TGTGCCAGCAGTGAAGGTCTGGCGGGAGGGCCAAATGAGCAGTTCTTC; CDR3aa: CASSEGLAGGPNEQFF
d_gene: .; j_gene: TRBJ2-5; v_gene: TRBV5-1; abundance: once; CDR3nt: TGCGCCAGCAGCGTGGGGACATTTCAAGAGACCCAGTACTTC; CDR3aa: CASSVGTFQETQYF
d_gene: .; j_gene: TRBJ1-3; v_gene: TRBV25-1; abundance: .; CDR3nt: TGTGCCAGCAGCCCCATGGGGGGCACTGGAAACACCATATATTTT; CDR3aa: CASSPMGGTGNTIYF
d_gene: .; j_gene: TRBJ2-3; v_gene: TRBV7-6; abundance: .; CDR3nt: TGTGCCAGCAGCCTCTCTGGCGGGATGGTGAAAGATACGCAGTATTTT; CDR3aa: CASSLSGGMVKDTQYF
d_gene: .; j_gene: TRBJ1-2; v_gene: TRBV28; abundance: .; CDR3nt: TGTGCCAGCAGTCAACGGGGGGTCACTCACTATGGCTACACCTTC; CDR3aa: CASSQRGVTHYGYTF
d_gene: TRBD1; j_gene: TRBJ2-7; v_gene: TRBV29-1; abundance: few; CDR3nt: TGCAGCGTTGAAGAAGGGACAGGGGTCGAGCAGTACTTC; CDR3aa: CSVEEGTGVEQYF
d_gene: TRBD1; j_gene: TRBJ2-3; v_gene: TRBV5-1; abundance: .; CDR3nt: TGCGCCAGCAGCTTGGGACAGGGAGCAGATACGCAGTATTTT; CDR3aa: CASSLGQGADTQYF
d_gene: .; j_gene: TRBJ2-5; v_gene: TRBV7-9; abundance: .; CDR3nt: TGTGCCAGCAGCGCTCGCGGGGAAGAGACCCAGTACTTC; CDR3aa: CASSARGEETQYF
d_gene: .; j_gene: TRBJ2-5; v_gene: TRBV7-2; abundance: .; CDR3nt: TGTGCCAGCAGCCTATGGGCGGTGGGGCAAGAGACCCAGTACTTC; CDR3aa: CASSLWAVGQETQYF